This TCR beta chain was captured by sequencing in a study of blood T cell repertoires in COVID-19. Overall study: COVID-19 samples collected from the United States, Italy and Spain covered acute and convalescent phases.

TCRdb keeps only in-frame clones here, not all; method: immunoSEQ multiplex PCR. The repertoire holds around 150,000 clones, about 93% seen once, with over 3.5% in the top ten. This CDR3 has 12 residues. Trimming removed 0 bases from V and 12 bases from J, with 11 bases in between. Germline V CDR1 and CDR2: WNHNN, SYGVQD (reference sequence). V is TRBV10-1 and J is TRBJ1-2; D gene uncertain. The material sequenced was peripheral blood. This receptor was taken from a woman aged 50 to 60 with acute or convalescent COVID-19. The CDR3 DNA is TGCGCCAGCAGTGAGTCGATCGGGTTTCACACCTTC. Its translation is CASSESIGFHTF.